These 8 T cell receptor beta chains share one sample of origin, sequenced in a study of cytotoxic CD8 clonotypes in ibrutinib-treated CLL. The data were produced by immunoSEQ multiplex PCR, yet TCRdb's version contains in-frame clones alone and is incomplete. This repertoire shows some 15,000 clones, approximately 67% found once; its top ten account for more than 15%. Source: PBMCs, taken before ibrutinib treatment. These receptors all stem from a human donor with chronic lymphocytic leukemia.

The chain couples TRBV5-4 to TRBJ2-7; tentative D call: TRBD2 (5 bases). This CDR3 is built from 13 residues. Germline V gene lookup returns CDR1 SGHNT and CDR2 YYREEE (reference sequence). V lost 1 base to trimming and J lost 2 bases, with 7 bases between them. The CDR3 sequence is CASSLRGTYEQYF. CDR3 DNA sequence: TGTGCCAGCAGCTTGAGAGGGACCTACGAGCAGTACTTC.

The rearrangement joins TRBV6-4 to TRBJ1-2; 7 nucleotides align to TRBD1. The germline V gene encodes CDR1 MRHNA and CDR2 SNTAGT. Trimming removed 5 bases from V and 4 bases from J; junction bases left unmatched: 7. The CDR3 loop spans 14 amino acids. CDR3 DNA sequence: TGTGCCAGCAGTAGGGACAGCTTCTCCTATGGCTACACCTTC. It translates to CASSRDSFSYGYTF.

This sequence joins TRBV7-2 and TRBJ2-2, with 9 bases fitting TRBD1. This CDR3 contains 16 residues. The V gene end was trimmed by 5 bases and the J gene end by 6 bases; junction bases not matched to a gene: 10. The germline CDR1 and CDR2 sequences are SGHTA and FQGNSA. This CDR3 reads CASSAGQGTGSGELFF. CDR3 nucleotides: TGTGCCAGCAGCGCGGGACAGGGAACAGGGTCCGGGGAGCTGTTTTTT.

The V call is TRBV28, the J call TRBJ2-5, with TRBD2 as a possible D gene (5 bases). Germline-derived CDR1 and CDR2 are MDHEN and SYDVKM. The CDR3 covers 13 residues. Trimming left V 11 bases short and J 7 bases short, with 20 bases between. Here the CDR3 reads CALRRTSTRTQYF. For the CDR3, the DNA is TGTGCCCTGAGAAGGACTTCAACTAGGACCCAGTACTTC.

The V gene is TRBV6-6, the J gene TRBJ2-5; D possibly corresponds to TRBD2 (6 bases). The CDR3 runs to 15 residues. V shed 4 bases and J shed 4 bases, with 16 bases lying between them. CDR1 is MNHNY and CDR2 is SVGAGI in the germline V gene (reference sequence). The DNA of the CDR3 is TGTGCCAGCAGTTCCGCGGGGCAGGGAGGAGAGACCCAGTACTTC. Protein product: CASSSAGQGGETQYF.

In this sample, this clone turned up once. The CDR3 nucleotides are TGCGCCAGCAGCTTGAACATGGACGGTGGCTACACCTTC. It encodes CASSLNMDGGYTF. The V gene is TRBV5-1, the J gene TRBJ1-2; D not certain. CDR1 and CDR2 from the germline V gene are SGHRS and YFSETQ. The CDR3 is made up of 13 amino acids. V lost 1 base, J lost 7 bases, and 11 bases lay in between.

The chain recombines TRBV28 with TRBJ1-6; D gene unclear. Trimming cost V 9 bases and J 10 bases, with 4 bases left between them. This CDR3 spans 9 amino acids. Germline-derived CDR1 and CDR2 are MDHEN and SYDVKM. This chain's CDR3 is CARQSPLHF. CDR3 DNA: TGTGCCAGACAATCACCCCTCCACTTT.

This chain connects TRBV4-1 to TRBJ1-2; 8 bases map to TRBD1. J was trimmed by 8 bases and V by 2 bases; bases with no gene match: 10. CDR3 size: 15 residues. From germline, CDR1 is MGHRA and CDR2 YSYEKL. CDR3 nucleotide sequence: TGCGCCAGCAGCCAATCGGGACAGGACCTTCGGGGCTACACCTTC. Its protein is CASSQSGQDLRGYTF.